One TCR beta chain is described in this entry. The CDR3 is made up of 15 amino acids. V shed 6 bases, J shed 8 bases, and the junction held 13 bases outside the gene matches. Germline-derived CDR1 and CDR2 are MDHEN and SYDVKM. These data are taken from a study of shared clonotypes between healthy human individuals. At a deep level, the assay was run. Sequencing used immunoSEQ multiplex PCR; TCRdb keeps in-frame clones, though not all of them. Among over a million clones listed, roughly 74% were seen once. Division of CD4+ cells produced a CD45RA+ naive subset and a CD45RA-negative memory subset. The sequence came from a man between 18 and 29 years old in good health. Some clones in this sample may be carry-over from other donors' samples. V and J are TRBV28 and TRBJ2-5, with 9 bases matching TRBD1. The sample comprised memory CD4+ T cells from PBMCs. The subset denotes: CD45RA-negative fraction. The DNA of the CDR3 is TGTGCCAGCAGCGAAACCGGGACAGGGACGCGAACCCAGTACTTC. Its translation is CASSETGTGTRTQYF.